The 27 T cell receptor beta chains given below trace back to one sample, sequenced in a study of shared clonotypes between healthy human individuals (dated by TCRdb to 2020 to 2021). Libraries were built with the immunoSEQ multiplex PCR assay. TCRdb holds this immuneACCESS table with in-frame rearrangements only. Some clones are missing; in checked studies, unresolved V genes explain under half, and the rest has no known cause. A total of 2.5 million or so clones appear in this sample, roughly 92% of them only once. Jointly, the top ten make up around 0.14% of the sample. Sequences were obtained from naive CD4+ T cells sorted from blood. The cell subset or site label for this specimen denotes: CD45RA+ positively selected. The origin of the receptors is a man younger than 35 in good health.

The DNA for the CDR3 is TGCGCCAGCAGCCAAGTGGGGAGCTCTGGAAACACCATATATTTT. Amino acids: CASSQVGSSGNTIYF. V gene TRBV4-1 combines with J gene TRBJ1-3; D is unclear. Trimming left V 1 base short and J 0 bases short, with 7 bases between. Germline V CDR1 and CDR2: MGHRA, YSYEKL. The length of the CDR3 is 15 residues.

The V and J genes are TRBV4-1 and TRBJ2-5; TRBD2 matches 7 bases. V shed 0 bases, J shed 7 bases, and the junction held 5 bases outside the gene matches. Looked up from germline, CDR1 is MGHRA and CDR2 is YSYEKL. The CDR3 is made up of 14 amino acids. CDR3 region: CASSQDRDYGTQYF. The CDR3, as DNA: TGCGCCAGCAGCCAAGATCGGGACTACGGGACCCAGTACTTC.

This clone showed up just a few times. The chain employs TRBV10-3 and TRBJ1-1; D gene ambiguous. With 1 base removed from V and 4 bases from J, the gap between germline ends came to 7 bases. In germline, CDR1 is ENHRY, CDR2 SYGVKD. CDR3 length equals 13 residues. CDR3 region: CAISELIGTEAFF. In DNA, the CDR3 is TGTGCCATCAGTGAGTTGATTGGCACTGAAGCTTTCTTT.

This chain joins TRBV6-1 and TRBJ1-6, with unresolved D. V was cut by 5 bases and J by 7 bases, with 12 bases left in between. Germline loops: CDR1 MNHNS, CDR2 SASEGT. The CDR3 is made up of 14 amino acids. CDR3 in amino acids: CASSKGKGNSPLHF. The CDR3 DNA sequence: TGTGCCAGCAGTAAGGGAAAGGGAAATTCACCCCTCCACTTT.

The rearrangement joins TRBV18 to TRBJ1-1, with a weak D call TRBD1 (5 bases). This CDR3 comprises 13 residues. Germline V gene data show CDR1 as KGHSH and CDR2 as LQKENI. V was clipped by 2 bases and J by 9 bases, with 13 bases between them. The CDR3 is CASSPRDGDKAFF. The CDR3 nucleotides are TGTGCCAGCTCACCAAGGGACGGTGATAAAGCTTTCTTT. The entire variable domain, with the rest obtained from reference TRBV18 and TRBJ1-1, is as follows: NAGVMQNPRHLVRRRGQEARLRCSPMKGHSHVYWYRQLPEEGLKFMVYLQKENIIDESGMPKERFSAEFPKEGPSILRIQQVVRGDSAAYFCASSPRDGDKAFFGQGTRLTVV.

The chain recombines TRBV6-5 with TRBJ1-1; D remains unclear. Trimming stripped 6 bases from V and 1 base from J, with 9 bases between. Germline loops: CDR1 MNHEY, CDR2 SVGAGI. The CDR3 spans 13 residues. CDR3 sequence: CASRRSRNTEAFF. The CDR3 nucleotides read TGTGCCAGCAGACGGAGTAGGAACACTGAAGCTTTCTTT.

Comments on this clone: Within the sample, other DNA sequences also encode this same CDR3. V usage is TRBV30 and J usage is TRBJ2-1; D not certain. The CDR3 length is 12 residues. Germline V gene lookup returns CDR1 GTSNPN and CDR2 SVGIG (reference sequence). V was clipped by 0 bases and J by 4 bases, with 4 bases between them. The CDR3 here is CAWSVLYNEQFF. The CDR3, as DNA: TGTGCCTGGAGTGTACTATACAATGAGCAGTTCTTC.

The V call is TRBV23-1, the J call TRBJ2-3, with D tentatively TRBD2 (6 bases). TRBV23-1 is given ORF status, its function remaining uncertain. Trimming removed 10 bases from V and 3 bases from J, with 20 bases in between. The CDR3 runs to 15 residues. The CDR3 DNA reads TGCGCCAACCTGGGGGGAGTGGCGGGAACAGATACGCAGTATTTT. It yields the protein CANLGGVAGTDTQYF.

V usage is TRBV10-2 and J usage is TRBJ1-2; 9 bases are a match to TRBD1. This CDR3 region has 15 residues. Germline V gene data show CDR1 as WSHSY and CDR2 as SAAADI. Germline trimming cut 6 bases from V and 3 bases from J; bases unmatched to any gene: 8. CDR3 in DNA: TGCGCCAGCAGCGATGAACGACAGGGGGACTATGGCTACACCTTC. Translation gives CASSDERQGDYGYTF.

CDR3 loop: CAGISPPGMSGELFF. The CDR3 DNA reads TGTGCCGGAATTTCGCCGCCCGGAATGTCCGGGGAGCTGTTTTTT. The V gene is TRBV30, the J gene TRBJ2-2; D call uncertain. The CDR3 consists of 15 residues. Germline V gene data show CDR1 as GTSNPN and CDR2 as SVGIG (reference sequence). Trimming took 8 bases from V and 6 from J, leaving 22 bases between them.

J is TRBJ2-5 and V is TRBV5-1; 9 bases are a match to TRBD1. Germline assignment: CDR1 SGHRS and CDR2 YFSETQ. The ends lost 6 bases at V and 5 bases at J; junction bases unmatched: 14. This CDR3 has 16 residues. CDR3 DNA sequence: TGCGCCAGCACCTCCGGACAGGGGAGGCCCCAGGAGACCCAGTACTTC. Translated, it gives CASTSGQGRPQETQYF.

The table lists this clone with a count of one. This chain links TRBV18 with TRBJ1-6; 8 bases map to TRBD1. The V gene's germline CDR1 is KGHSH and CDR2 LQKENI. There are 16 residues in the CDR3. V lost 1 base, J lost 9 bases, and 8 bases stayed unmatched. CDR3 sequence: CASSPLGTGGISPLHF. The CDR3 DNA reads TGTGCCAGCTCACCACTCGGGACAGGAGGGATTTCACCCCTCCACTTT. Full variable domain (outside the CDR3, taken from reference TRBV18 and TRBJ1-6): NAGVMQNPRHLVRRRGQEARLRCSPMKGHSHVYWYRQLPEEGLKFMVYLQKENIIDESGMPKERFSAEFPKEGPSILRIQQVVRGDSAAYFCASSPLGTGGISPLHFGNGTRLTVT.

The J gene is TRBJ2-7, the V gene TRBV18; D not certain. In germline, CDR1 is KGHSH, CDR2 LQKENI. The CDR3 sequence is 14 residues long. Trimming shortened V by 5 bases and J by 2 bases, and 13 bases separated the two germline ends. Here the CDR3 reads CASSAITKTYEQYF. The CDR3 DNA follows: TGTGCCAGCTCAGCCATAACCAAAACCTACGAGCAGTACTTC.

This chain links TRBV7-2 with TRBJ2-1; 12 nucleotides match TRBD2. The ends lost 5 bases at V and 9 bases at J; junction bases unmatched: 14. From germline, CDR1 is SGHTA and CDR2 FQGNSA. The CDR3 covers 17 residues. CDR3 DNA: TGTGCCAGCAGCCCCTCCCCTAGCGGGAGGGCCGGCGGTGAGCAGTTCTTC. It codes for CASSPSPSGRAGGEQFF.

The chain is built from TRBV10-3 and TRBJ1-2, with D hard to call. Germline V gives CDR1 ENHRY, CDR2 SYGVKD. CDR3 size: 12 residues. With 3 bases removed from V and 4 bases from J, the gap between germline ends came to 6 bases. The CDR3 protein is CAISEQTYGYTF. As DNA, the CDR3 is TGTGCCATCAGTGAACAGACCTATGGCTACACCTTC.

The J gene is TRBJ2-2, the V gene TRBV5-4, with TRBD1 matching over 7 bases. The germline V gene encodes CDR1 SGHNT and CDR2 YYREEE (reference sequence). V lost 4 bases and J lost 6; bases outside the gene matches: 6. The CDR3 runs to 14 residues. CDR3 bases: TGTGCCAGCAGCACCGACAGGGCCTCCGGGGAGCTGTTTTTT. Amino acid sequence: CASSTDRASGELFF.

The chain joins TRBV13 to TRBJ2-3, with D perhaps TRBD2 (5 bases). The CDR3 runs to 16 residues. Between the trimmed V and J ends, which lost 5 bases and 0 bases, there was a span of 15 bases. In germline, CDR1 is PRHDT, CDR2 FYEKMQ (reference sequence). CDR3 sequence (DNA): TGTGCCAGCAGCCCCGGAGGTCCTTCTAGCACAGATACGCAGTATTTT. As protein: CASSPGGPSSTDTQYF.

The rearrangement links TRBV7-9 to TRBJ2-5; TRBD2 is a possible D gene (5 bases). Trimming removed 0 bases from V and 0 bases from J, with 5 bases in between. Germline assignment: CDR1 SEHNR and CDR2 FQNEAQ (reference sequence). The CDR3 extends over 14 amino acids. CDR3 nucleotide sequence: TGTGCCAGCAGCTTAGCGCGGGACCAAGAGACCCAGTACTTC. Translation: CASSLARDQETQYF.

V gene TRBV18 combines with J gene TRBJ1-4, with D possibly being TRBD1 (5 bases). The V gene lost 5 bases and the J gene lost 0 bases, with 10 bases spanning the gap. CDR3 length equals 15 residues. Germline V gene data show CDR1 as KGHSH and CDR2 as LQKENI. The chain's CDR3 is CASSAYRTTNEKLFF. CDR3 bases: TGTGCCAGCTCAGCCTACAGGACAACTAATGAAAAACTGTTTTTT.

The rearrangement uses TRBV7-3 and TRBJ2-1, with D perhaps matching TRBD1 (5 bases). The germline gives CDR1 SGHTA, CDR2 FQGTGA. V gave up 2 bases and J gave up 15 bases, with 14 bases separating them. This CDR3 is 12 amino acids long. The CDR3: CASSLETGPSFF. Written as DNA, the CDR3 is TGTGCCAGCAGCTTAGAAACAGGACCCTCGTTCTTC.

This clone was found a few times. In DNA, the CDR3 is TGTGCCAGCAGCTCCATAACCCCCGGTGGCTACACCTTC. It specifies CASSSITPGGYTF. V is TRBV7-9 and J is TRBJ1-2; D not resolved. Trimming took 4 bases from V and 7 from J, leaving 13 bases between them. The CDR3 runs 13 residues. CDR1 is SEHNR and CDR2 is FQNEAQ in the germline V gene (reference sequence).

CDR3 sequence (DNA): TGTGCCAGCAGTTACCCCGGACAGTTGGGCTACACCTTC. Its protein is CASSYPGQLGYTF. The V call is TRBV6-5, the J call TRBJ1-2; TRBD1 is a possible D gene (6 bases). The length of the CDR3 is 13 residues. Per the germline V gene, CDR1 is MNHEY and CDR2 is SVGAGI. V dropped 2 bases and J dropped 8 bases, with 12 bases sitting between them.

The chain couples TRBV18 to TRBJ2-3; D gene unclear. This CDR3 has 10 residues. Germline V gene lookup returns CDR1 KGHSH and CDR2 LQKENI. Deletions cut 5 bases from V and 4 bases from J, with 1 base between. The CDR3 sequence is CASSADTQYF. The CDR3 DNA is TGTGCCAGCTCAGCAGATACGCAGTATTTT.

The chain has TRBV7-2 and TRBJ1-4; D call uncertain. From germline, CDR1 is SGHTA and CDR2 FQGNSA. Trimming cost V 6 bases and J 0 bases, with 8 bases left between them. The CDR3 sequence is 14 residues long. In nucleotides, the CDR3 is TGTGCCAGCAGTCGCAGCGCAACTAATGAAAAACTGTTTTTT. Its protein product is CASSRSATNEKLFF.

Worth noting for this clone: Other DNA variants within this sample encode the same CDR3. The chain uses TRBV5-1 and TRBJ2-7, with 10 bases aligning to TRBD2. The V gene end was trimmed by 0 bases and the J gene end by 3 bases; junction bases not matched to a gene: 0. CDR1 is SGHRS, CDR2 YFSETQ, per germline. There are 14 residues in the CDR3. The CDR3 protein is CASSLVAGGYEQYF. CDR3 nucleotides: TGCGCCAGCAGCTTGGTAGCGGGAGGCTACGAGCAGTACTTC.

The chain joins TRBV28 to TRBJ1-2; D gene uncertain. V was clipped by 4 bases and J by 8 bases, with 17 bases between them. This CDR3 has 14 amino acids. Germline CDR1 and CDR2: MDHEN and SYDVKM. The CDR3 nucleotides read TGTGCCAGCAGTTCCGCCCGACATGGGTGGGGCTACACCTTC. It codes for CASSSARHGWGYTF.

V and J are TRBV4-1 and TRBJ2-5; tentative D call: TRBD2 (6 bases). The V end lost 4 bases, the J end lost 5 bases, and 11 bases lay between the germline ends. CDR3 length: 13 residues. CDR1 and CDR2 from the germline V gene are MGHRA and YSYEKL. The CDR3 reads CASSRGVLETQYF. The CDR3 region has the DNA TGCGCCAGCAGCCGGGGGGTCCTGGAGACCCAGTACTTC.